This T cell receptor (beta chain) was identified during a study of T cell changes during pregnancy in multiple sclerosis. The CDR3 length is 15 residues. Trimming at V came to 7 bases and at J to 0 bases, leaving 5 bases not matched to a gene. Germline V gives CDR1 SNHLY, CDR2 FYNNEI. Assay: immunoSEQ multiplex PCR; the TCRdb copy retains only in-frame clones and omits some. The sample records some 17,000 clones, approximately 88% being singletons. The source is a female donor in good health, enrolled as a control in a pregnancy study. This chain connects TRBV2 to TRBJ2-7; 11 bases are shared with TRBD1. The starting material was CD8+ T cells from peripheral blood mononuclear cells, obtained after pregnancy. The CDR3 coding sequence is TGTGCCAGCAACCCCGGGACAGGGGGCTCCTACGAGCAGTACTTC. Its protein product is CASNPGTGGSYEQYF.